The rows below give T cell receptor beta chains drawn from one sample of a study of chemoradiotherapy in HPV16-positive cancers. Profiled with immunoSEQ multiplex PCR; TCRdb holds only in-frame clones, not every one. The table lists just under 7,000 clones, 60% to 80% of them singletons. This material was obtained from a patient who underwent chemoradiotherapy. These receptors were collected from a human donor with HPV-associated anogenital cancer. The CDR3 runs from the conserved cysteine through the conserved F or W. Fields, in order: J gene, V gene, D gene, clone size, CDR3 length, CDR3 DNA, CDR3 protein. D genes are given only for firm matches. Clone size, where shown, is once, few, many, or a class for clones that have expanded.

J gene: TRBJ2-2
V gene: TRBV10-3
D gene: .
clone size: few
CDR3 length: 14
CDR3 DNA: TGTGCCATCAGTGCGGCAGTCAACACCGGGGAGCTGTTTTTT
CDR3 protein: CAISAAVNTGELFF

J gene: TRBJ1-6
V gene: TRBV5-4
D gene: .
clone size: .
CDR3 length: 14
CDR3 DNA: TGTGCCAGCAGCCCGGGGACCTATAATTCACCCCTCCACTTT
CDR3 protein: CASSPGTYNSPLHF

J gene: TRBJ1-4
V gene: TRBV19
D gene: .
clone size: .
CDR3 length: 14
CDR3 DNA: TGTGCCAGTAGTATTATAGGGTTTAATGAAAAACTGTTTTTT
CDR3 protein: CASSIIGFNEKLFF

J gene: TRBJ1-3
V gene: TRBV5-1
D gene: .
clone size: .
CDR3 length: 18
CDR3 DNA: TGCGCCAGCAGCTTCGGGGGGCCAGCTATGTCCTCTGGAAACACCATATATTTT
CDR3 protein: CASSFGGPAMSSGNTIYF

J gene: TRBJ1-1
V gene: TRBV4-1
D gene: .
clone size: .
CDR3 length: 17
CDR3 DNA: TGCGCCAGCAGCCAAGGGGAGACTTTATGGGGGAGCACTGAAGCTTTCTTT
CDR3 protein: CASSQGETLWGSTEAFF

J gene: TRBJ1-5
V gene: TRBV27
D gene: .
clone size: .
CDR3 length: 12
CDR3 DNA: TGTGCCAGCAAAACCGGAACGTGGCCCCAGCATTTT
CDR3 protein: CASKTGTWPQHF

J gene: TRBJ2-7
V gene: TRBV5-4
D gene: TRBD2
clone size: .
CDR3 length: 14
CDR3 DNA: TGTGCCAGCAGCGGCGGGGGGACCCGCTACGAGCAGTACTTC
CDR3 protein: CASSGGGTRYEQYF

J gene: TRBJ2-2
V gene: TRBV5-6
D gene: .
clone size: .
CDR3 length: 15
CDR3 DNA: TGTGCCAGCAGCCCGTCCCGAATAGCCACCGGGGAGCTGTTTTTT
CDR3 protein: CASSPSRIATGELFF

J gene: TRBJ2-1
V gene: TRBV5-1
D gene: .
clone size: once
CDR3 length: 16
CDR3 DNA: TGCGCCAGCAGCTTGGCAGTTAGCGCATTCTACAATGAGCAGTTCTTC
CDR3 protein: CASSLAVSAFYNEQFF

J gene: TRBJ1-2
V gene: TRBV5-1
D gene: TRBD1
clone size: .
CDR3 length: 14
CDR3 DNA: TGCGCCAGCAGCCTCGGACAGGATAACTATGGCTACACCTTC
CDR3 protein: CASSLGQDNYGYTF

J gene: TRBJ2-5
V gene: TRBV19
D gene: TRBD1
clone size: few
CDR3 length: 16
CDR3 DNA: TGTGCCAGTAGTACTCTTCGAGGGACAGGGAAAGAGACCCAGTACTTC
CDR3 protein: CASSTLRGTGKETQYF

J gene: TRBJ2-5
V gene: TRBV4-3
D gene: TRBD2
clone size: .
CDR3 length: 17
CDR3 DNA: TGCGCCAGCAGCCAAGATGCGGGAGGACTACATTCAGAGACCCAGTACTTC
CDR3 protein: CASSQDAGGLHSETQYF

J gene: TRBJ2-7
V gene: TRBV20-1
D gene: .
clone size: .
CDR3 length: 11
CDR3 DNA: TGCAGTGCTAGTGCGGAGCGAGTGGAGTACTTC
CDR3 protein: CSASAERVEYF

J gene: TRBJ1-1
V gene: TRBV19
D gene: .
clone size: .
CDR3 length: 15
CDR3 DNA: TGTGCCAGTACGATGCTAGGGACACCTAACACTGAAGCTTTCTTT
CDR3 protein: CASTMLGTPNTEAFF

J gene: TRBJ2-7
V gene: TRBV11-2
D gene: .
clone size: .
CDR3 length: 12
CDR3 DNA: TGTGCCAGCAGCCCCAGGGACCACGAGCAGTACTTC
CDR3 protein: CASSPRDHEQYF

J gene: TRBJ1-2
V gene: TRBV5-1
D gene: TRBD1
clone size: .
CDR3 length: 14
CDR3 DNA: TGCGCCAGCAGCTCCGGGACAGGGGATTATGGCTACACCTTC
CDR3 protein: CASSSGTGDYGYTF

J gene: TRBJ1-5
V gene: TRBV4-1
D gene: TRBD1
clone size: .
CDR3 length: 18
CDR3 DNA: TGCGCCAGCAGCCTCGGACAGGGGGCGGGTAGGAGCAATCAGCCCCAGCATTTT
CDR3 protein: CASSLGQGAGRSNQPQHF

J gene: TRBJ1-5
V gene: TRBV28
D gene: TRBD1
clone size: once
CDR3 length: 15
CDR3 DNA: TGTGCCAGCAGTTTAAGGACAGGGCGGATTCAGCCCCAGCATTTT
CDR3 protein: CASSLRTGRIQPQHF

J gene: TRBJ1-2
V gene: TRBV27
D gene: .
clone size: few
CDR3 length: 14
CDR3 DNA: TGTGCCAGCAGTTTCGGGGGTCGCGGGGATGGCTACACCTTC
CDR3 protein: CASSFGGRGDGYTF

J gene: TRBJ1-2
V gene: TRBV28
D gene: .
clone size: .
CDR3 length: 14
CDR3 DNA: TGTGCCAGCAGTCAGGAGGGACCCAACTATGGCTACACCTTC
CDR3 protein: CASSQEGPNYGYTF

J gene: TRBJ1-1
V gene: TRBV18
D gene: .
clone size: .
CDR3 length: 13
CDR3 DNA: TGTGCCAGCTCACCGGCGGGGACAACTGAAGCTTTCTTT
CDR3 protein: CASSPAGTTEAFF

J gene: TRBJ1-1
V gene: TRBV4-2
D gene: .
clone size: .
CDR3 length: 14
CDR3 DNA: TGTGCCAGCAGCCAAACCTGGGTGAACACTGAAGCTTTCTTT
CDR3 protein: CASSQTWVNTEAFF

J gene: TRBJ2-7
V gene: TRBV20-1
D gene: .
clone size: .
CDR3 length: 11
CDR3 DNA: TGCAGTGCTGTCGTAAAGAAGGAGCAGTACTTC
CDR3 protein: CSAVVKKEQYF

J gene: TRBJ1-2
V gene: TRBV14
D gene: TRBD1
clone size: .
CDR3 length: 12
CDR3 DNA: TGTGCCAGCAGAGGGGGACAGGGAGACTACACCTTC
CDR3 protein: CASRGGQGDYTF

J gene: TRBJ1-5
V gene: TRBV28
D gene: .
clone size: once
CDR3 length: 15
CDR3 DNA: TGTGCCAGCAGTTTAGGGGGGCAGCTAAATCAGCCCCAGCATTTT
CDR3 protein: CASSLGGQLNQPQHF

J gene: TRBJ2-7
V gene: TRBV7-2
D gene: TRBD2
clone size: .
CDR3 length: 15
CDR3 DNA: TGTGCCAGCAGCTCCAGCGGGGGGCCCTCCTACGAGCAGTACTTC
CDR3 protein: CASSSSGGPSYEQYF